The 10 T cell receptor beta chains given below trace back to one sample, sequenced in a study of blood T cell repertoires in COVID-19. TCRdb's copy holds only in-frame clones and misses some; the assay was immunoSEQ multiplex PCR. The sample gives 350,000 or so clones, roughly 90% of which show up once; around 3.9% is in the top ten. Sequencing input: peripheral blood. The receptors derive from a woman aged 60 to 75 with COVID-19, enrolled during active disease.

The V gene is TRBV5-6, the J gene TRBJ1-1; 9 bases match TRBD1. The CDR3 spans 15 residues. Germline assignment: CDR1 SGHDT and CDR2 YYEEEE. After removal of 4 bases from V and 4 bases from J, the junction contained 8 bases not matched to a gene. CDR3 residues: CASSPGTGFGTEAFF. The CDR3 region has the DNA TGTGCCAGCAGCCCCGGGACAGGGTTCGGCACTGAAGCTTTCTTT.

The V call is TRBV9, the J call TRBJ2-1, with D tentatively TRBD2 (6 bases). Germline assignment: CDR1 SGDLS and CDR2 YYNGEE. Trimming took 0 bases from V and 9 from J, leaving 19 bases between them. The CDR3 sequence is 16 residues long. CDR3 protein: CASSVGGRSGGAEQFF. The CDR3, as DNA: TGTGCCAGCAGCGTAGGGGGTCGTAGCGGTGGGGCTGAGCAGTTCTTC.

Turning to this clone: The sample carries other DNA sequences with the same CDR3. The chain's CDR3 is CASSVGQGSYGYTF. The CDR3 DNA is TGTGCCAGCAGCGTAGGCCAGGGAAGCTATGGCTACACCTTC. The chain links TRBV9 to TRBJ1-2; a weak D match, TRBD1 (5 bases). The CDR3 is made up of 14 amino acids. Per the germline V gene, CDR1 is SGDLS and CDR2 is YYNGEE. V lost 0 bases and J 4 bases, leaving 10 bases between the germline ends.

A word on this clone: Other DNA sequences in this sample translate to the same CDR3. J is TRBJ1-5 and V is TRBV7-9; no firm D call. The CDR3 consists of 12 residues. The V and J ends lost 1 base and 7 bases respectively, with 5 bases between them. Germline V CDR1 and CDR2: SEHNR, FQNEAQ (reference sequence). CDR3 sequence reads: CASSLGGQPQHF. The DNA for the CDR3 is TGTGCCAGCAGCTTAGGAGGCCAGCCCCAGCATTTT.

CDR3 in amino acids: CASSLAVPNEKLFF. The DNA for the CDR3 is TGCGCCAGCAGCTTAGCGGTCCCTAATGAAAAACTGTTTTTT. The chain couples TRBV5-1 to TRBJ1-4; unclear D gene. The germline V and J ends were trimmed by 2 bases and 3 bases, with 8 bases remaining between them. The CDR3 sequence is 14 residues long. Germline loops: CDR1 SGHRS, CDR2 YFSETQ.

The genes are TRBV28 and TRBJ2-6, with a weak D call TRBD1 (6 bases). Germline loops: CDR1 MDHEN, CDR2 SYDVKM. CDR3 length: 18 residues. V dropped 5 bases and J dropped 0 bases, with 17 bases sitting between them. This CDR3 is CASSTRDISSSGANVLTF. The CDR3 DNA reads TGTGCCAGCAGTACCCGGGACATCTCAAGCTCTGGGGCCAACGTCCTGACTTTC.

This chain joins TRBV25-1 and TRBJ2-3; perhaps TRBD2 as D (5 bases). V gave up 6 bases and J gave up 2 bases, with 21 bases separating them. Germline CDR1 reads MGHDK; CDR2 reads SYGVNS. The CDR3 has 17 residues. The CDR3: CASSQTPTSLVTDTQYF. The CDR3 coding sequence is TGTGCCAGCAGCCAAACCCCCACTAGTTTGGTCACAGATACGCAGTATTTT.

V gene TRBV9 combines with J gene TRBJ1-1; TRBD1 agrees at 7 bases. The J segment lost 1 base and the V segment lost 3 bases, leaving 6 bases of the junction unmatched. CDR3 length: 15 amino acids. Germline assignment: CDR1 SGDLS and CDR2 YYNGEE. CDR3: CASSAQGWANTEAFF. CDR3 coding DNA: TGTGCCAGCAGCGCACAGGGGTGGGCGAACACTGAAGCTTTCTTT.

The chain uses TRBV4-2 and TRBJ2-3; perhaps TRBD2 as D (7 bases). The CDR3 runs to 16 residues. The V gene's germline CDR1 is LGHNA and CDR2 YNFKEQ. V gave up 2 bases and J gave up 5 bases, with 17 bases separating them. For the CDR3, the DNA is TGTGCCAGCAGCCAAATCGGAGGGGGGGCCGAAGATACGCAGTATTTT. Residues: CASSQIGGGAEDTQYF.

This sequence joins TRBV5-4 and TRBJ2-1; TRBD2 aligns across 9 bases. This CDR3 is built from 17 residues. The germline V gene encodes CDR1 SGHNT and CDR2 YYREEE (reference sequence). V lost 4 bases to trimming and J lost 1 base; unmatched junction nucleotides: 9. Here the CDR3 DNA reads TGTGCCAGCAGCCATAGCGGGGGACGGGGATCCTACAATGAGCAGTTCTTC. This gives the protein CASSHSGGRGSYNEQFF.